These 12 T cell receptor beta chains originate from one sample sequenced in a study of blood T cell repertoires in COVID-19 (dated by TCRdb to the early 2020s). Library construction relied on the immunoSEQ multiplex PCR assay. Entries here come from immuneACCESS through TCRdb and include only in-frame sequences with V and J called. Some clones fail to appear in such tables; in the studies checked, an unresolved V gene covers under half of the shortfall, and the cause of the remainder is unknown. This sample gives a few hundred thousand clones in total; 90% of them show up just once. The top ten hold 3.5% to 4.5% of the sample. Sequencing used PBMCs or T cells enriched from blood (not recorded which). Receptors were obtained from a woman aged 18-29 years with acute COVID-19.

This chain joins TRBV28 and TRBJ2-3, with D perhaps matching TRBD2 (6 bases). Germline CDR1 reads MDHEN; CDR2 reads SYDVKM. This CDR3 is built from 15 residues. The V end lost 10 bases, the J end lost 3 bases, and 20 bases lay between the germline ends. The CDR3 region has the DNA TGTGCCACCCTGGTCTTCGGGAGTGTGACAGATACGCAGTATTTT. It yields the protein CATLVFGSVTDTQYF. Drawing the rest from reference TRBV28 and TRBJ2-3, the complete variable domain is DVKVTQSSRYLVKRTGEKVFLECVQDMDHENMFWYRQDPGLGLRLIYFSYDVKMKEKGDIPEGYSVSREKKERFSLILESASTNQTSMYLCATLVFGSVTDTQYFGPGTRLTVL.

CDR3 residues: CASSLSAGTSTDTQYF. The CDR3 bases are TGCGCCAGCAGCTTATCGGCCGGGACTAGCACAGATACGCAGTATTTT. This chain links TRBV5-1 with TRBJ2-3, with D tentatively TRBD2 (6 bases). This CDR3 comprises 16 residues. Trimming pared 2 bases from V and 0 bases from J, leaving 13 bases between. Per the germline V gene, CDR1 is SGHRS and CDR2 is YFSETQ.

In DNA form, the CDR3 reads TGTGCCTCCGACCGGGACAGGGGGGATGGCTACACCTTC. Translated: CASDRDRGDGYTF. This chain uses TRBV30 with TRBJ1-2; 11 positions match TRBD1. The CDR3 is made up of 13 amino acids. V gave up 7 bases and J gave up 6 bases; unmatched junction bases: 7. Looked up from germline, CDR1 is GTSNPN and CDR2 is SVGIG (reference sequence).

This clone was picked up one time. J is TRBJ1-4 and V is TRBV6-1; no reliable D call. The CDR3 consists of 15 residues. V was pared by 0 bases and J by 8 bases, with 13 bases between. Germline lookup yields CDR1 MNHNS and CDR2 SASEGT. The CDR3 sequence is CASSEAGGSEEKLFF. The CDR3 coding sequence is TGTGCCAGCAGTGAAGCGGGAGGAAGCGAGGAAAAACTGTTTTTT.

V and J are TRBV27 and TRBJ2-1; 7 nucleotides match TRBD1. This CDR3 spans 20 amino acids. The J segment lost 0 bases and the V segment lost 3 bases, leaving 17 bases of the junction unmatched. Germline lookup yields CDR1 MNHEY and CDR2 SMNVEV (reference sequence). This chain's CDR3 is CASSFNRGAWAALSYNEQFF. CDR3 sequence (DNA): TGTGCCAGCAGTTTCAACAGGGGAGCTTGGGCGGCCCTCTCCTACAATGAGCAGTTCTTC.

This chain joins TRBV5-1 and TRBJ2-1, with TRBD2 identical over 14 bases. The CDR3 has 15 amino acids. Germline CDR1 reads SGHRS; CDR2 reads YFSETQ. V lost 4 bases, J lost 9 bases, and 6 bases stayed unmatched. The CDR3 reads CASSTGLAGGGEQFF. The CDR3 region has the DNA TGCGCCAGCAGCACCGGACTAGCGGGAGGAGGTGAGCAGTTCTTC.

The chain carries TRBV19 and TRBJ1-5; 8 bases agree with TRBD1. With V trimmed by 5 bases and J by 7 bases, 10 bases remained unmatched. The CDR3 contains 15 residues. Germline V CDR1 and CDR2: LNHDA, SQIVND (reference sequence). CDR3 DNA sequence: TGTGCCAGTAGTTACCGGGACAGGAATCAACAGCCCCAGCATTTT. Amino acid sequence: CASSYRDRNQQPQHF.

The gene calls are TRBV15 and TRBJ2-1; D may be TRBD2 (6 bases). CDR1 is LNHNV and CDR2 is YYDKDF in the germline V gene (reference sequence). The CDR3 spans 13 residues. V was trimmed by 5 bases and J by 5 bases, leaving 10 bases between them. The CDR3, as DNA: TGTGCCACCAGCTCATCGGGGGACAATGAGCAGTTCTTC. Its protein product is CATSSSGDNEQFF. Looking up the rest from reference TRBV15 and TRBJ2-1 gives the full variable domain: DAMVIQNPRYQVTQFGKPVTLSCSQTLNHNVMYWYQQKSSQAPKLLFHYYDKDFNNEADTPDNFQSRRPNTSFCFLDIRSPGLGDTAMYLCATSSSGDNEQFFGPGTRLTVL.

The chain uses TRBV2 and TRBJ1-1, with 7 bases fitting TRBD1. The CDR3 length is 16 residues. V was pared by 8 bases and J by 0 bases, with 12 bases of the junction left unmatched. Per germline, CDR1 SNHLY and CDR2 FYNNEI. CDR3 sequence reads: CASDPLGQIMNTEAFF. In DNA, the CDR3 is TGTGCCAGCGATCCTCTGGGACAGATAATGAACACTGAAGCTTTCTTT.

CDR3 region: CASSLDRGLTEAFF. For the CDR3, the DNA is TGCGCCAGCAGCCTAGACAGGGGGCTCACTGAAGCTTTCTTT. The genes are TRBV4-1 and TRBJ1-1; TRBD1 matches at 10 bases. J lost 4 bases, V lost 4 bases, and 3 bases had no gene match. CDR1 and CDR2 from the germline V gene are MGHRA and YSYEKL. The CDR3 consists of 14 residues.

V is TRBV7-2 and J is TRBJ2-1; 14 positions agree with TRBD2. Trimming took 9 bases from V and 7 from J; bases not matched to a gene: 8. CDR1 is SGHTA, CDR2 FQGNSA, per germline. This CDR3 spans 15 amino acids. The CDR3 region is CASRTSGRLMNEQFF. DNA of the CDR3: TGTGCCAGTCGGACTAGCGGGAGGTTGATGAATGAGCAGTTCTTC.

A single count supports this clone. J is TRBJ2-1 and V is TRBV18, with 8 nucleotides matching TRBD2. J lost 5 bases, V lost 3 bases, and 12 bases had no gene match. CDR1 is KGHSH, CDR2 LQKENI, per germline. The CDR3 length is 17 residues. The CDR3 sequence is CASSPSSSGGLNNEQFF. The CDR3 nucleotides read TGTGCCAGCTCACCTTCATCAAGCGGGGGACTGAACAATGAGCAGTTCTTC.